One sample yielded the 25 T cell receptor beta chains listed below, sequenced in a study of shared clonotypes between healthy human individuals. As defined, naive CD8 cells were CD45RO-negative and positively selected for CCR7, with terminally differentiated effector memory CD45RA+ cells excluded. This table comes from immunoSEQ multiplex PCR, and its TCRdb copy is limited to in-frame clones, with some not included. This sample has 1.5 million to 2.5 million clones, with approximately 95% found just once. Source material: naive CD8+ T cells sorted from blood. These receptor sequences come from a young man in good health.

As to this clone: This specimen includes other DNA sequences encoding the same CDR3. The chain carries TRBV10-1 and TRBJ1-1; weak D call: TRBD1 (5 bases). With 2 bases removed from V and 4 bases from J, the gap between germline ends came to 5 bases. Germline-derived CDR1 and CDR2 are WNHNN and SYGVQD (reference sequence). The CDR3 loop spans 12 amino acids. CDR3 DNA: TGCGCCAGCAGTGAGGGGGCCACTGAAGCTTTCTTT. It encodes CASSEGATEAFF.

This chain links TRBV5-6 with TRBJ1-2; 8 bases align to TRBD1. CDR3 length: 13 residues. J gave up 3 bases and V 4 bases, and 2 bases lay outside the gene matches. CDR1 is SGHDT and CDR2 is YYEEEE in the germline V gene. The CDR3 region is CASSPGQDYGYTF. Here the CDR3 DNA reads TGTGCCAGCAGCCCGGGACAGGACTATGGCTACACCTTC.

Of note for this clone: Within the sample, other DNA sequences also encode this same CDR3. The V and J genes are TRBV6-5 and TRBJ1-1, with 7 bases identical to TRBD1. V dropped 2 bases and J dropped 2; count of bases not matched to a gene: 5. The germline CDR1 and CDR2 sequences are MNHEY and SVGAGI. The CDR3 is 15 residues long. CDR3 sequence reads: CASSYGTDGNTEAFF. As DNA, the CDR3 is TGTGCCAGCAGTTACGGGACAGACGGAAACACTGAAGCTTTCTTT.

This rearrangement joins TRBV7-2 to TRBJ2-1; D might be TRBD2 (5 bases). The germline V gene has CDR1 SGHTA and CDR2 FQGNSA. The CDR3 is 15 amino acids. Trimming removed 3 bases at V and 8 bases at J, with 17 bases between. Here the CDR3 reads CASSFGITTLDEQFF. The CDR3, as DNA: TGTGCCAGCAGCTTCGGGATAACGACCCTCGATGAGCAGTTCTTC.

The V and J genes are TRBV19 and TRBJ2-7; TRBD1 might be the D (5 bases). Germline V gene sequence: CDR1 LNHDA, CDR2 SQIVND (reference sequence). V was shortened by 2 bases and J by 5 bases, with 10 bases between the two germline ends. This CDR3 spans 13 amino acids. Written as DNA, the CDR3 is TGTGCCAGTAGTATAATGCAGGGCCACGAGCAGTACTTC. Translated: CASSIMQGHEQYF.

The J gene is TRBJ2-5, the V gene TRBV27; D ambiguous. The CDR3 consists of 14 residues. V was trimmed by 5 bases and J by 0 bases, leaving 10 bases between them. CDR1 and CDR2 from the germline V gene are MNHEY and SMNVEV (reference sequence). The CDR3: CASSPDSYQETQYF. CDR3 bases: TGTGCCAGCAGTCCCGACTCATACCAAGAGACCCAGTACTTC.

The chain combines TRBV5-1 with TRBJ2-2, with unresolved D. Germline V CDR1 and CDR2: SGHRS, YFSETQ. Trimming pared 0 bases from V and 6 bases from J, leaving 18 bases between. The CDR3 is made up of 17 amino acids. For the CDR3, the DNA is TGCGCCAGCAGCTTGGATGGTTACGTGTTGGGGTCCGGGGAGCTGTTTTTT. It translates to CASSLDGYVLGSGELFF.

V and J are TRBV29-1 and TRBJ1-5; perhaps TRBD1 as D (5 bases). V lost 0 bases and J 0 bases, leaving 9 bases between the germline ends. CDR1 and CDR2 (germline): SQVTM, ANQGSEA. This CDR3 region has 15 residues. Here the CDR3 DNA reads TGCAGCGTTGAAGATCCGGGGGATAGCAATCAGCCCCAGCATTTT. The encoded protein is CSVEDPGDSNQPQHF.

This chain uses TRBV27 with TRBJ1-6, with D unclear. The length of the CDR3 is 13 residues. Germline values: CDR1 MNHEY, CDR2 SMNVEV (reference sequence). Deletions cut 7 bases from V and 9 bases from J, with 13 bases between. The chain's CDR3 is CASTPTVGSPLHF. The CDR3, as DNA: TGTGCCAGCACCCCCACAGTGGGTTCACCCCTCCACTTT.

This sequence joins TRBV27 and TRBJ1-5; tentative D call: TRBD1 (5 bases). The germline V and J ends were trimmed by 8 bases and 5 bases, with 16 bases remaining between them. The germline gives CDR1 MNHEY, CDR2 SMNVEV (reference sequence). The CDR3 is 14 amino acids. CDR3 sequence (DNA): TGTGCCAGCCGAACCGCAGGGTCGGATCAGCCCCAGCATTTT. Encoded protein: CASRTAGSDQPQHF.

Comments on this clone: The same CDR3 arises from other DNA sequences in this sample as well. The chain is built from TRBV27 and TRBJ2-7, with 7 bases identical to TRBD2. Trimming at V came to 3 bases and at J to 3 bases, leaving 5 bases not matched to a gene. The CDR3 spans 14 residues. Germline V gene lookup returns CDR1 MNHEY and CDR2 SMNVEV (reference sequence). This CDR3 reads CASSLGGVLYEQYF. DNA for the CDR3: TGTGCCAGCAGTTTGGGGGGGGTCCTCTACGAGCAGTACTTC.

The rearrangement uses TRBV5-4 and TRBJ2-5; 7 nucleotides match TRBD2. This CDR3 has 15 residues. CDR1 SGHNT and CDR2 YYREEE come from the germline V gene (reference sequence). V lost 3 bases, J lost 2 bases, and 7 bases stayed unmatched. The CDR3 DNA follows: TGTGCCAGCAGCTCACCGGGACTACCACAAGAGACCCAGTACTTC. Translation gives CASSSPGLPQETQYF.

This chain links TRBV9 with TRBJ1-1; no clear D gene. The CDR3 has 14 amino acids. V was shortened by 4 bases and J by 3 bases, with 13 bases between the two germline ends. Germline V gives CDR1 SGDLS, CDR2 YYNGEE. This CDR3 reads CASSPEDAYTEAFF. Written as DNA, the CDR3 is TGTGCCAGCAGCCCCGAGGACGCTTACACTGAAGCTTTCTTT.

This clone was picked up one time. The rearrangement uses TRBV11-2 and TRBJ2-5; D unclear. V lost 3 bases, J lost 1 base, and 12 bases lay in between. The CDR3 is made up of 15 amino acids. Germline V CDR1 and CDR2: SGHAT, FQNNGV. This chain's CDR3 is CASSLEYQVQETQYF. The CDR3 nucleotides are TGTGCCAGCAGCTTGGAATACCAGGTCCAAGAGACCCAGTACTTC.

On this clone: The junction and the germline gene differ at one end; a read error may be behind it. The CDR3 DNA sequence: TGTGCTAGCAGCCAGGGGGAGGGGGATACCTACGAGCAGTACTTC. This gives the protein CASSQGEGDTYEQYF. The rearrangement uses TRBV7-7 and TRBJ2-7; the D call may be TRBD1 or TRBD2 (7 bases each). CDR1 and CDR2 from the germline V gene are SSHAT and FNYEAQ (reference sequence). CDR3 size: 15 residues.

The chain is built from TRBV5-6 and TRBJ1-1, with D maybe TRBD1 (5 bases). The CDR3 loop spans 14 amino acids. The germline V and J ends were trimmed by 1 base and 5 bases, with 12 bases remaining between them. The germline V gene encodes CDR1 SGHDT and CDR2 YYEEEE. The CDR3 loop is CASSLFEGWTEAFF. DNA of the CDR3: TGTGCCAGCAGCTTGTTTGAGGGGTGGACTGAAGCTTTCTTT.

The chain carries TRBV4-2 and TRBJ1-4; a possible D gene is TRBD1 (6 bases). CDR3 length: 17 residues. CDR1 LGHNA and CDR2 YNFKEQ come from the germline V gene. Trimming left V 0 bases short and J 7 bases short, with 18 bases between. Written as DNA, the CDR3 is TGTGCCAGCAGCCAAGACTTCACGGTGGAGGGGGTTGAAAAACTGTTTTTT. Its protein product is CASSQDFTVEGVEKLFF.

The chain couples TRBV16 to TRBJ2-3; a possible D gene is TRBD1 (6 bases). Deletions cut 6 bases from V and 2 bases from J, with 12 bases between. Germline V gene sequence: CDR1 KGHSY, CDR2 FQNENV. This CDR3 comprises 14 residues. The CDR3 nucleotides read TGTGCCAGCAGAACGGACAGTTACACAGATACGCAGTATTTT. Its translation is CASRTDSYTDTQYF.

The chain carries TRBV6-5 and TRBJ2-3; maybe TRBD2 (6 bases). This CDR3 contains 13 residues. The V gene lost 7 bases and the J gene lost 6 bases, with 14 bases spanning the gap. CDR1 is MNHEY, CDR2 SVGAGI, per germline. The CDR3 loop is CASTPGRSDTQYF. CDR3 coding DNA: TGTGCCAGCACCCCAGGGAGGTCGGATACGCAGTATTTT.

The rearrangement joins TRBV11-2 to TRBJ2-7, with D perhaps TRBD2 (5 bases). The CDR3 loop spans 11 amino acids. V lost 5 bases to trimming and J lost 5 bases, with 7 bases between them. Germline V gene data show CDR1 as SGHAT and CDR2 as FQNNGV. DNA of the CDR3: TGTGCCAGCAGCACGGGGAACGAGCAGTACTTC. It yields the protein CASSTGNEQYF.

The CDR3 loop reads CASSQAPGVGLDTQYF. DNA of the CDR3: TGTGCCAGCAGCCAAGCCCCGGGGGTGGGCCTAGATACGCAGTATTTT. The rearrangement uses TRBV4-2 and TRBJ2-3; weak D call: TRBD2 (6 bases). The germline V and J ends were trimmed by 1 base and 5 bases, with 16 bases remaining between them. Germline V CDR1 and CDR2: LGHNA, YNFKEQ. This CDR3 is 16 amino acids long.

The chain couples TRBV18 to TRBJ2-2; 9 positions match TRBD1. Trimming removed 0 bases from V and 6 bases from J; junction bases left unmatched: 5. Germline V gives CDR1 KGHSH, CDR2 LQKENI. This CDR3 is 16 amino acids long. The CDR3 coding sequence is TGTGCCAGCTCACCACCGCCGGGACAGGGCTCCGGGGAGCTGTTTTTT. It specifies CASSPPPGQGSGELFF.

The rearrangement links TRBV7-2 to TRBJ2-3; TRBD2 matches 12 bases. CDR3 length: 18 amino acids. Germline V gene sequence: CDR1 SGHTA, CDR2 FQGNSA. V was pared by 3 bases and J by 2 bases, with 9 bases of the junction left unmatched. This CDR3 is CASSFLAGLAGSTDTQYF. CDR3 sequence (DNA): TGTGCCAGCAGCTTCTTAGCGGGACTAGCGGGTTCCACAGATACGCAGTATTTT.

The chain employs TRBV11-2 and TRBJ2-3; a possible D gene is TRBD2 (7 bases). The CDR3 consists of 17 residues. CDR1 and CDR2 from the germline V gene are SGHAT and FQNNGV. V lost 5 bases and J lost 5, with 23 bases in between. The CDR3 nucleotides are TGTGCCAGCAGCCCCTGGCTGAGTGGGGGGGCGATAGATACGCAGTATTTT. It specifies CASSPWLSGGAIDTQYF.

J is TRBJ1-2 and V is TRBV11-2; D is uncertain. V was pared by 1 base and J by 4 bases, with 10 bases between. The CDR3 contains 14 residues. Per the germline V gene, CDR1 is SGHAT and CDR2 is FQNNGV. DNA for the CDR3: TGTGCCAGCAGCTTAGCCCAGCGATTCTATGGCTACACCTTC. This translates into CASSLAQRFYGYTF.